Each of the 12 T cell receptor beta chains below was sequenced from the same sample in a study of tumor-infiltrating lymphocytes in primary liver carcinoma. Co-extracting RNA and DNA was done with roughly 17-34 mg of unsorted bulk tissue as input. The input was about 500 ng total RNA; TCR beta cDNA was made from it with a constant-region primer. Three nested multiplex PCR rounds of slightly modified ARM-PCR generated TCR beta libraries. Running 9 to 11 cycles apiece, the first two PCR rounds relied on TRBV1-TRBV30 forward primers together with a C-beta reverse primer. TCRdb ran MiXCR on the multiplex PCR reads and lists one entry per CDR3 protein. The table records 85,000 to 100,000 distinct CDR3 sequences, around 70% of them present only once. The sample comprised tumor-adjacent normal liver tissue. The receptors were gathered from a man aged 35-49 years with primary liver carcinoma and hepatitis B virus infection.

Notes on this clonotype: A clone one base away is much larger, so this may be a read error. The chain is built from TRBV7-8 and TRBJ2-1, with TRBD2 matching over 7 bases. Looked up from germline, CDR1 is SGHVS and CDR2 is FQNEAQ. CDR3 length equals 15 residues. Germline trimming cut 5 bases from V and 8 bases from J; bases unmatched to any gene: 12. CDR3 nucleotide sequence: TGTGCCAGCAGCCTCGCGCACAGTAGCGGGTATGAGCAGTTCTTC. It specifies CASSLAHSSGYEQFF.

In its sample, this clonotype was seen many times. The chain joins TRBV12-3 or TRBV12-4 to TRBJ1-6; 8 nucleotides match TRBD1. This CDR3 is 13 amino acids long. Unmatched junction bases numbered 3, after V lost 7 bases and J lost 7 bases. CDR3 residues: CASTQGANSPLHF. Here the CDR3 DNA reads TGTGCCAGCACTCAGGGGGCGAATTCACCCCTCCACTTT.

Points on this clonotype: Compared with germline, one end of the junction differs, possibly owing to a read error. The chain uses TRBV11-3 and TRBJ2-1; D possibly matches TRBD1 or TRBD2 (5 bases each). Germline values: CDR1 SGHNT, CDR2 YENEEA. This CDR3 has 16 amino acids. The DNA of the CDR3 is TGTGCCATCAGCTCGGGAAATGGGGCAGGGTCATATGAGCAGTTCTTC. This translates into CAISSGNGAGSYEQFF.

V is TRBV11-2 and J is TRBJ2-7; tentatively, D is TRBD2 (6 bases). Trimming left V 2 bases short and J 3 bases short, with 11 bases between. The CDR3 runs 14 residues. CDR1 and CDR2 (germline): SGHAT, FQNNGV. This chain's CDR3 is CASSLSDGGYEQYF. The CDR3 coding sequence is TGTGCCAGCAGCTTAAGCGACGGGGGCTACGAGCAGTACTTC.

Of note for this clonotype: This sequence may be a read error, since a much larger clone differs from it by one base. Here the CDR3 reads CASESTGAPDTQYF. CDR3 nucleotide sequence: TGTGCCAGCGAATCGACAGGGGCCCCAGATACGCAGTATTTT. V and J are TRBV6-5 and TRBJ2-3, with TRBD1 identical over 8 bases. Germline assignment: CDR1 MNHEY and CDR2 SVGAGI. V trimming: 8 bases; J trimming: 4 bases; junction bases outside the gene matches: 8. This CDR3 has 14 amino acids.

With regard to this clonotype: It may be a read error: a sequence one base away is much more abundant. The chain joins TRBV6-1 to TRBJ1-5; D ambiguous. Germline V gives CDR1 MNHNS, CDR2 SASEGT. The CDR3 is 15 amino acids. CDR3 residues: CSSSEIVDHNQPQHF. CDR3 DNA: TGTTCCAGCAGTGAAATTGTGGATCACAATCAGCCCCAGCATTTT.

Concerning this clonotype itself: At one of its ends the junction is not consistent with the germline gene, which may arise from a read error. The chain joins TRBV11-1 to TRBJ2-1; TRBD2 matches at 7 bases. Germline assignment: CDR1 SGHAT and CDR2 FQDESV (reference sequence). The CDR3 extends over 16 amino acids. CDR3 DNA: TGTGCCAGCAGCTTAAGGGCTAGCGGAATGTCGAATGAGCGGTTCTTC. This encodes CASSLRASGMSNERFF.

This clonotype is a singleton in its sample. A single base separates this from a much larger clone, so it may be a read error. The CDR3 spells CASSPSGGGTTDAQYF. As DNA, the CDR3 is TGTGCCAGCAGTCCCTCGGGGGGGGGAACTACAGATGCGCAGTATTTT. The chain has TRBV12-3 or TRBV12-4 and TRBJ2-3, with 8 bases aligning to TRBD2. The CDR3 contains 16 residues.

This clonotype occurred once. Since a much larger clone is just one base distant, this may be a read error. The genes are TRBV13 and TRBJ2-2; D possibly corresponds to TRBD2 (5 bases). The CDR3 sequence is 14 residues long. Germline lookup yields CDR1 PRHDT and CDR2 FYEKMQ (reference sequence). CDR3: CASSRRLHRRELLF. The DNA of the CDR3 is TGTGCCAGCAGCAGGAGACTGCACAGAAGGGAGCTGTTATTT.

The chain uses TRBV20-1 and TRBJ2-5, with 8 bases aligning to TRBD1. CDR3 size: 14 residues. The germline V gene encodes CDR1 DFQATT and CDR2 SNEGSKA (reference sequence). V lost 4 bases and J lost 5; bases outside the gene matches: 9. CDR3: CSANAGQGWETQYF. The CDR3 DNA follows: TGCAGTGCTAACGCTGGACAGGGTTGGGAGACCCAGTACTTC.

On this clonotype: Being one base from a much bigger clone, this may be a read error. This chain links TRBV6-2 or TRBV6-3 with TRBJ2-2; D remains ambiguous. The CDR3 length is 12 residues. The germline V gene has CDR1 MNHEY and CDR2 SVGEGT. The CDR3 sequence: CAGSYSTGELFF. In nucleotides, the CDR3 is TGTGCCGGCAGTTACTCGACCGGGGAGCTGTTTTTT.

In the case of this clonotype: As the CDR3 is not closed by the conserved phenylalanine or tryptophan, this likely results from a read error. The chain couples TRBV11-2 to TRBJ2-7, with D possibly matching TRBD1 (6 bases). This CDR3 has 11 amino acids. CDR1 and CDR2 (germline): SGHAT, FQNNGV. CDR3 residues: CASGQSYKQYS. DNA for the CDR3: TGTGCCAGCGGACAGTCCTACAAGCAGTACTCC.